This T cell receptor beta chain was sequenced in a study of graft-versus-host responses after intestinal transplantation. The overall study: Recipients underwent multivisceral, liver-intestinal, or isolated intestinal transplants.

There were approximately 200,000 CFSE-labeled responder cells plated together with approximately 200,000 irradiated, violet-dye-labeled stimulator cells. Sorting after the reaction isolated proliferating CFSE-low CD3+CD4+ and CD3+CD8+ responders. CDR1 MNHNS and CDR2 SASEGT come from the germline V gene. J lost 1 base, V lost 8 bases, and 9 bases had no gene match. The CDR3 totals 15 residues. The sample holds a few counts of this clone. Study-level points and caveats: Some GvH clones were seen earlier in gut or blood, suggesting intestinal origin.

Some clones are missing from TCRdb's copy, which holds only in-frame ones; the method was immunoSEQ multiplex PCR. This sample carries 15,000 to 17,000 clones, roughly a third of them seen once, and the ten largest clones take about 3.5%. This specimen was alloreactive CD4+ T cells from a mixed lymphocyte reaction culture, taken before intestinal transplant. Stated subset: CFSE-low proliferating T cells sorted from approximately six-day pre-transplant mixed lymphocyte reaction (GvH or HvG direction). The chain uses TRBV6-1 and TRBJ2-7; 9 bases line up with TRBD2. The clonotype comes from a human patient who received an intestinal transplant. CDR3 in amino acids: CASCIAGALSYEQYF. CDR3 sequence (DNA): TGTGCCAGCTGTATAGCGGGAGCCTTATCCTACGAGCAGTACTTC.